A single sample gave rise to the 5 T cell receptor beta chains below, sequenced in a study of T cells in Graves' hyperthyroidism and ophthalmopathy. Researchers amplified the TCR beta CDR3 regions from RNA transcripts. First-round RT-PCR targeting the TCR CDR3 was performed with the HTBI primer set. TCRdb processed the multiplex PCR reads anew with MiXCR; each CDR3 protein has one entry. Of about 260,000 distinct CDR3 sequences in the sample, 16% are singletons; the top ten hold 28%. Specimen: blood. The origin of the receptors is a woman aged 18 to 35 with Graves' ophthalmopathy.

This clonotype was found many times. The J gene is TRBJ2-1, the V gene TRBV7-2; 8 bases fit TRBD2. Germline trimming cut 1 base from V and 8 bases from J; bases unmatched to any gene: 16. CDR3 length equals 18 residues. Germline V CDR1 and CDR2: SGHTA, FQGNSA. CDR3 DNA sequence: TGTGCCAGCAGCTTAGGGCCCCAGCGGGGGACCCATGGGGATGAGCAGTTCTTC. Its translation: CASSLGPQRGTHGDEQFF.

This clonotype was counted at least ten times. This sequence joins TRBV5-1 and TRBJ1-2; no clear D. V shed 0 bases and J shed 2 bases, with 8 bases lying between them. Germline CDR1 SGHRS, CDR2 YFSETQ. The CDR3 sequence is 14 residues long. The DNA for the CDR3 is TGCGCCAGCAGCTTGGCCGATATCAACTATGGCTACACCTTC. Residues: CASSLADINYGYTF.

This clonotype came up many times. The chain combines TRBV20-1 with TRBJ1-1, with a possible D match to TRBD1 (6 bases). V lost 3 bases and J 0 bases, leaving 14 bases between the germline ends. CDR3 length: 15 amino acids. Germline CDR1 and CDR2: DFQATT and SNEGSKA (reference sequence). CDR3 bases: TGCAGTGCTAGGCATACCGGGACACTGAACACTGAAGCTTTCTTT. It is translated as CSARHTGTLNTEAFF.

The gene calls are TRBV28 and TRBJ1-3; D perhaps matches TRBD1 (5 bases). The V gene lost 7 bases and the J gene lost 1 base, with 11 bases spanning the gap. The germline gives CDR1 MDHEN, CDR2 SYDVKM. The CDR3 length is 14 residues. CDR3 region: CASTGGVSGNTIYF. DNA for the CDR3: TGTGCCAGCACCGGGGGGGTATCTGGAAACACCATATATTTT. Variable domain in full (rest from reference TRBV28 and TRBJ1-3): DVKVTQSSRYLVKRTGEKVFLECVQDMDHENMFWYRQDPGLGLRLIYFSYDVKMKEKGDIPEGYSVSREKKERFSLILESASTNQTSMYLCASTGGVSGNTIYFGEGSWLTVV.

This clonotype was seen ten or more times. V usage is TRBV9 and J usage is TRBJ2-2; D ambiguous. CDR1 and CDR2 from the germline V gene are SGDLS and YYNGEE. The CDR3 runs to 15 residues. Trimming took off 0 bases at V and 2 bases at J, with 8 bases between the two ends. The chain's CDR3 is CASSVDTVNTGELFF. For the CDR3, the DNA is TGTGCCAGCAGCGTAGATACCGTTAACACCGGGGAGCTGTTTTTT.